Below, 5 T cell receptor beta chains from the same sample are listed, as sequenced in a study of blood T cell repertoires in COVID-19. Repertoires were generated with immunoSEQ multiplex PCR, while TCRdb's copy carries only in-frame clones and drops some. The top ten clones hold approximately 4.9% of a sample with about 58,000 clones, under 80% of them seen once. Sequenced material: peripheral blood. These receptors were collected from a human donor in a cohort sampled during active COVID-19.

DNA of the CDR3: TGTGCCAGCAGCTCCACAGGGGTCCGCACCGGGGAGCTGTTTTTT. Translating it yields CASSSTGVRTGELFF. The chain employs TRBV7-6 and TRBJ2-2, with TRBD1 identical over 7 bases. Germline V gene lookup returns CDR1 SGHVS and CDR2 FNYEAQ. The length of the CDR3 is 15 residues. J lost 4 bases, V lost 4 bases, and 6 bases had no gene match.

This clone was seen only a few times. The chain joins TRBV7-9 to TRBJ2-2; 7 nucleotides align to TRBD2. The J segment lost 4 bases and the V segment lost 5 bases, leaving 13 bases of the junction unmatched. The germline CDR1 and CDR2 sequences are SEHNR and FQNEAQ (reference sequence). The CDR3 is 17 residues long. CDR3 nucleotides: TGTGCCAGCAGCGACTCAACCCGGGGGGTTGGCACCGGGGAGCTGTTTTTT. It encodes CASSDSTRGVGTGELFF.

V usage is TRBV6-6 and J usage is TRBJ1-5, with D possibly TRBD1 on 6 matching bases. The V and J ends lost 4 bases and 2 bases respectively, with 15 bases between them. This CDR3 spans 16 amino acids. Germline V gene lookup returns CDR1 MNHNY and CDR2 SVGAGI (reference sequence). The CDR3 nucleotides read TGTGCCAGCAGTTCCTTACAGGGCCGTGGCAATCAGCCCCAGCATTTT. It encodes CASSSLQGRGNQPQHF.

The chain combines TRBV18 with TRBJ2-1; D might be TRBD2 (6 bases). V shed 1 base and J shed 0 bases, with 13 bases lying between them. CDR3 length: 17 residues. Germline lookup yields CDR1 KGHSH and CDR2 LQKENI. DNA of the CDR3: TGTGCCAGCTCACCACGTCCGGACTACAGCTCCTACAATGAGCAGTTCTTC. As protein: CASSPRPDYSSYNEQFF.

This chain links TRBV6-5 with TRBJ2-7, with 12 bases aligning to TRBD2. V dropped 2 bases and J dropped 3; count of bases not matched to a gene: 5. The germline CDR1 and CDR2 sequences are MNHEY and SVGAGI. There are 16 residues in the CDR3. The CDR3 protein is CASSYEGLAGNYEQYF. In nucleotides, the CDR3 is TGTGCCAGCAGTTACGAAGGACTAGCGGGGAACTACGAGCAGTACTTC.